This T cell receptor (beta chain) is from a study of T-cell reconstitution after alpha-beta-depleted transplantation in children. Losses at the gene ends were 4 bases for V and 10 bases for J; bases not matched to a gene: 10. CDR1 DFQATT and CDR2 SNEGSKA come from the germline V gene (reference sequence). The CDR3 is 14 residues long. It was with unique molecular identifiers that the TCRbeta library was prepared. TCRdb ran MiXCR on the PCR reads and lists one entry per CDR3 protein. In the table there are 300,000 to 350,000 distinct CDR3 sequences, over 20% of which are singletons. Study-level results: Reportedly, only several hundred clones from non-depleted graft cells drove alpha-beta T-cell counts at about two months. It was newly produced T cells that mostly accounted for T-cell counts and diversity one year after transplant.

About this clonotype itself: Its antigen is not known.

The rearrangement links TRBV20-1 to TRBJ2-1; 10 bases are a match to TRBD2. This specimen was PBMCs, mostly from graft donor cells, taken 180 days after TCRalphabeta/CD19-depleted stem cell transplant. The clonotype comes from a male patient between 10 and 17 years old who had a stem cell transplant for acute lymphoblastic leukemia, so the T cells may come from the graft donor. CDR3: CSATKSGRAWEQFF. The CDR3 DNA reads as TGCAGTGCTACCAAAAGCGGGAGGGCCTGGGAGCAGTTCTTC.